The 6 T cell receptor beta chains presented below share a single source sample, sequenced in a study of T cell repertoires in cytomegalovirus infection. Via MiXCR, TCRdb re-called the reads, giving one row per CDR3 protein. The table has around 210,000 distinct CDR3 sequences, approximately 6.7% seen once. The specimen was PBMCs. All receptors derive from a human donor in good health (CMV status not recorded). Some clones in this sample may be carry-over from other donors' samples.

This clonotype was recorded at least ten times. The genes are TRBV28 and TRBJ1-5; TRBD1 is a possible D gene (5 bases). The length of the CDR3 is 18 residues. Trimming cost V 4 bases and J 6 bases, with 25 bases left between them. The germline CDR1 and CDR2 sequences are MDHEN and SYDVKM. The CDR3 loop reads CASSSPRGAAPTSQPQHF. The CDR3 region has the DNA TGTGCCAGCAGTTCCCCCCGAGGGGCCGCACCAACAAGTCAGCCCCAGCATTTT.

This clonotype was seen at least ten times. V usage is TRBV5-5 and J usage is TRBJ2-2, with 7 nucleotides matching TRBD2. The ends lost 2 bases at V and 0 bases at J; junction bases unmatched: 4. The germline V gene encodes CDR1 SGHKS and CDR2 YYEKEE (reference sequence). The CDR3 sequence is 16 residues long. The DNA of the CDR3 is TGTGCCAGCAGCTTTCCTCGGGGGGCGAACACCGGGGAGCTGTTTTTT. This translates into CASSFPRGANTGELFF.

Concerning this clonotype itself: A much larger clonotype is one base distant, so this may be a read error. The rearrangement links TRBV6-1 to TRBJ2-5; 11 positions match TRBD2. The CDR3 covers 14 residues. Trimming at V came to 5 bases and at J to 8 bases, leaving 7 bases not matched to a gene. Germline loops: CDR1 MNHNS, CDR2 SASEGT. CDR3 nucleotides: TGTGCCAGCAGTCGACTAGCGGGGAGACACACCCAGTACTTC. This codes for CASSRLAGRHTQYF.

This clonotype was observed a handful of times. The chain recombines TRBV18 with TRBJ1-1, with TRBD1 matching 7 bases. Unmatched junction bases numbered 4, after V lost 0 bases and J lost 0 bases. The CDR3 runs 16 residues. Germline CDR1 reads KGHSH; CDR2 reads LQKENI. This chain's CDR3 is CASSPPGTDMNTEAFF. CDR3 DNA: TGTGCCAGCTCACCACCCGGGACAGACATGAACACTGAAGCTTTCTTT.

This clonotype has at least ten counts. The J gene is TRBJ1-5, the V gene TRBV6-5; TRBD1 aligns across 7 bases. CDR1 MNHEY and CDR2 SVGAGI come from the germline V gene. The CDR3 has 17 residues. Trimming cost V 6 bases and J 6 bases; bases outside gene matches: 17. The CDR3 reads CASSHRAGGASGQPQHF. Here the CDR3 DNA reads TGTGCCAGCAGCCATAGGGCAGGGGGTGCATCGGGTCAGCCCCAGCATTTT.

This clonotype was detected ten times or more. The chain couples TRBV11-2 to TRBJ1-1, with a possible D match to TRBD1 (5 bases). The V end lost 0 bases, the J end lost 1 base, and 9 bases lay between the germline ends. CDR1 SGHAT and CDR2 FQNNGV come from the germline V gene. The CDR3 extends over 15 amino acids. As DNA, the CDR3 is TGTGCCAGCAGCTTAGATCAGGGCCCGAACACTGAAGCTTTCTTT. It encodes CASSLDQGPNTEAFF.